The rows below give T cell receptor beta chains drawn from one sample of a study of early T cells in non-severe SARS-CoV-2 infection. TCRdb re-called the 5' RACE reads with MiXCR, one entry per CDR3 protein. The profile covers about 110,000 distinct CDR3 sequences, with roughly an eighth appearing a single time and around 4% taken by the ten largest. Here the sequenced sample was whole blood, taken at baseline. The receptors were gathered from an adult who was a healthcare worker with PCR-confirmed SARS-CoV-2 infection or an uninfected control (not recorded which). Both conserved end residues are part of each CDR3. D genes are given only for firm matches. The size field is filled for only some rows; it gives once, few, many or a size class.

TRBJ2-1,13,TRBD2,.,TRBV30,TGTGCCTGGACGGGAGGGCTCAACAATGAGCAGTTCTTC,CAWTGGLNNEQFF
TRBJ2-7,16,TRBD2,few,TRBV7-8,TGTGCCAGCAGTACGGGACTAGCGGGAGGCCCTTTGGAGCAGTACTTC,CASSTGLAGGPLEQYF
TRBJ2-7,9,.,.,TRBV19,TGTGCCAGTAGTTTTGAGCAGTACTTC,CASSFEQYF
TRBJ2-3,16,.,few,TRBV6-2/TRBV6-3,TGTGCCAGCAGTTACTCGATTTCAGAAGAAACAGATACGCAGTATTTT,CASSYSISEETDTQYF
TRBJ1-2,15,.,many,TRBV5-5,TGTGCCAGCAGCTTGGCCCTAACAGCGGGCTATGGCTACACCTTC,CASSLALTAGYGYTF
TRBJ1-2,14,.,many,TRBV4-2,TGTGCCAGCAGCCAAGAGACCGGATCCTATGGCTACACCTTC,CASSQETGSYGYTF
TRBJ2-3,12,.,.,TRBV3-1,TGTGCCAGCAGCGGCTACACAGATACGCAGTATTTT,CASSGYTDTQYF
TRBJ2-1,15,.,few,TRBV11-2,TGTGCCAGCAGCGGGCATTTAAGGTCCTACAATGAGCAGTTCTTC,CASSGHLRSYNEQFF
TRBJ1-2,13,TRBD1,.,TRBV5-4,TGTGCCAACAGCTCCGACAGGGGCTATGGCTACACCTTC,CANSSDRGYGYTF
TRBJ2-7,14,.,many,TRBV5-4,TGTGCCAGCAGCCCCCGAGGGGGGTCCTACGAGCAGTACTTC,CASSPRGGSYEQYF
TRBJ1-2,13,.,.,TRBV19,TGTGCCAGTAGTCTCTTTGTGGGAATCGGCTACACCTTC,CASSLFVGIGYTF
TRBJ1-4,13,.,few,TRBV27,TGTGCCAGCAGTTTATTGATAGGGGAGAAACTGTTTTTT,CASSLLIGEKLFF
TRBJ1-1,15,TRBD1,.,TRBV5-1,TGCGCCAGCAGCTTGGAGGGACAGGCGGGAACTGAAGCTTTCTTT,CASSLEGQAGTEAFF
TRBJ2-2,14,.,.,TRBV10-3,TGTGCCACCAGAGCGGAAGGGGACACCGGGGAGCTGTTTTTT,CATRAEGDTGELFF
TRBJ2-7,16,TRBD1,.,TRBV27,TGTGCCAGCAGTCCCACTAAGGGGGGACAGGGGTACGAGCAGTACTTC,CASSPTKGGQGYEQYF
TRBJ1-5,15,TRBD1,few,TRBV12-3/TRBV12-4,TGTGCCAGCAGCGGGACAGGGAATAGCAATCAGCCCCAGCATTTT,CASSGTGNSNQPQHF
TRBJ2-7,12,TRBD1,.,TRBV10-3,TGTGCCATCAGTACGACAGGGGGCGAGCAGTACTTC,CAISTTGGEQYF
TRBJ2-1,13,TRBD2,.,TRBV18,TGTGCCAGCTCACCAGGACTAGCCAATGAGCAGTTCTTC,CASSPGLANEQFF
TRBJ2-7,15,.,few,TRBV21-1,TGTGCCAGCAGTTTGGCCGCCGAAGGGCCCTACGAGCAGTACTTC,CASSLAAEGPYEQYF
TRBJ2-1,15,TRBD2,many,TRBV5-4,TGTGCCAGCAGCCTCACTAGCGGGGGGTACAATGAGCAGTTCTTC,CASSLTSGGYNEQFF
TRBJ1-4,14,TRBD1,.,TRBV20-1,TGCAGTGCTAGAGATGGCAGGGGGGATGAAAAACTGTTTTTT,CSARDGRGDEKLFF